The 26 T cell receptor beta chains reported below all come from one sample, sequenced in a study of cytomegalovirus exposure and HLA in healthy donors. PCR primers comprised 60 Vbeta and 13 Jbeta primers. Measured with immunoSEQ multiplex PCR; TCRdb has only the in-frame clones, and not every one. Here the sample spans roughly 130,000 clones, approximately 65% being singletons. Sequencing was carried out using PBMCs. The origin of the receptors is a woman aged 55-69 years in good health and CMV-seronegative.

V and J are TRBV6-6 and TRBJ2-5, with 7 positions matching TRBD1. Unmatched junction bases numbered 13, after V lost 7 bases and J lost 5 bases. Germline-derived CDR1 and CDR2 are MNHNY and SVGAGI (reference sequence). The CDR3 is 15 amino acids. The DNA of the CDR3 is TGTGCCAGCAAAGGGGGCGCCCCCTGGGAGGAGACCCAGTACTTC. Encoded protein: CASKGGAPWEETQYF.

The rearrangement links TRBV5-1 to TRBJ1-1; 9 nucleotides line up with TRBD1. V lost 4 bases, J lost 4 bases, and 5 bases stayed unmatched. The germline V gene has CDR1 SGHRS and CDR2 YFSETQ. The CDR3 sequence is 14 residues long. The CDR3 sequence: CASSLRDRATEAFF. The CDR3 nucleotides read TGCGCCAGCAGCCTCCGGGACAGGGCCACTGAAGCTTTCTTT. Full variable domain (remainder filled in from reference TRBV5-1 and TRBJ1-1): KAGVTQTPRYLIKTRGQQVTLSCSPISGHRSVSWYQQTPGQGLQFLFEYFSETQRNKGNFPGRFSGRQFSNSRSEMNVSTLELGDSALYLCASSLRDRATEAFFGQGTRLTVV.

The V gene is TRBV7-9, the J gene TRBJ1-4; D call uncertain. From germline, CDR1 is SEHNR and CDR2 FQNEAQ (reference sequence). V was pared by 3 bases and J by 0 bases, with 11 bases between. The CDR3 extends over 16 amino acids. CDR3 nucleotide sequence: TGTGCCAGCAGCTTTGGGCCCCTGGCAACTAATGAAAAACTGTTTTTT. Its translation is CASSFGPLATNEKLFF.

The CDR3 sequence: CASSLGRRQGAYEQYF. DNA for the CDR3: TGTGCCAGCTCACTAGGCCGGAGACAGGGGGCCTACGAGCAGTACTTC. This sequence joins TRBV18 and TRBJ2-7, with TRBD1 identical over 9 bases. The germline V gene has CDR1 KGHSH and CDR2 LQKENI. V shed 4 bases and J 2 bases; nucleotides not matched to a gene: 9. The CDR3 is 16 residues long. Using reference TRBV18 and TRBJ2-7 for the parts outside the CDR3, the full variable domain is NAGVMQNPRHLVRRRGQEARLRCSPMKGHSHVYWYRQLPEEGLKFMVYLQKENIIDESGMPKERFSAEFPKEGPSILRIQQVVRGDSAAYFCASSLGRRQGAYEQYFGPGTRLTVT.

The chain has TRBV4-3 and TRBJ1-6, with a possible D match to TRBD1 (5 bases). V lost 2 bases, J lost 7 bases, and 15 bases lay in between. The CDR3 extends over 16 amino acids. Germline loops: CDR1 LGHNA, CDR2 YSLEER. CDR3 sequence: CASSQLHGTPNSPLHF. In nucleotides, the CDR3 is TGCGCCAGCAGCCAACTTCACGGGACTCCCAATTCACCCCTCCACTTT.

The V gene is TRBV5-1, the J gene TRBJ1-2; 10 nucleotides align to TRBD1. This CDR3 has 16 residues. The J segment lost 2 bases and the V segment lost 0 bases, leaving 4 bases of the junction unmatched. Germline CDR1 is SGHRS and CDR2 is YFSETQ. CDR3 amino acids: CASSLAGTGDNYGYTF. The CDR3 coding sequence is TGCGCCAGCAGCTTGGCGGGGACAGGGGACAACTATGGCTACACCTTC.

The chain employs TRBV5-8 and TRBJ1-2, with 7 bases lining up with TRBD1. The CDR3 has 15 amino acids. Germline CDR1 is SGHTS and CDR2 is YDEGEE. V shed 6 bases, J shed 8 bases, and the junction held 16 bases outside the gene matches. The CDR3 DNA follows: TGTGCCAGCAACCGCCGGACAGGCTACGGGGAGGGCTACACCTTC. It encodes CASNRRTGYGEGYTF.

This clone was found once. This chain joins TRBV5-1 and TRBJ2-6; tentatively, D is TRBD1 (6 bases). Germline V gene lookup returns CDR1 SGHRS and CDR2 YFSETQ. This CDR3 is 17 amino acids long. V lost 0 bases and J lost 1, with 11 bases in between. CDR3 in amino acids: CASSLANRVSGANVLTF. DNA for the CDR3: TGCGCCAGCAGCTTGGCCAACAGGGTGTCTGGGGCCAACGTCCTGACTTTC.

The CDR3 bases are TGTGCCAGCAGTTCCGGACAGGGAGGAATTCAGTACTTC. This gives the protein CASSSGQGGIQYF. This chain links TRBV6-5 with TRBJ2-4; TRBD1 aligns across 8 bases. Germline loops: CDR1 MNHEY, CDR2 SVGAGI. CDR3 length equals 13 residues. Trimming removed 4 bases from V and 10 bases from J; junction bases left unmatched: 6.

The J gene is TRBJ2-6, the V gene TRBV4-1; TRBD1 matches at 8 bases. The CDR3 totals 20 residues. Germline-derived CDR1 and CDR2 are MGHRA and YSYEKL. Trimming cost V 6 bases and J 0 bases; bases outside gene matches: 16. The CDR3 sequence is CASRREPTGAVSSGANVLTF. CDR3 DNA: TGCGCCAGCAGACGCGAACCGACAGGGGCTGTGTCCTCTGGGGCCAACGTCCTGACTTTC.

Only a few counts were recorded for this clone. The V call is TRBV7-3, the J call TRBJ2-1; TRBD1 is a possible D gene (5 bases). The ends were cut back, 2 bases at V and 10 bases at J, with 15 bases in the middle. CDR1 and CDR2 (germline): SGHTA, FQGTGA. The CDR3 covers 14 residues. CDR3: CASSLGRANGEQFF. In DNA form, the CDR3 reads TGTGCCAGCAGCTTAGGCAGGGCGAACGGGGAGCAGTTCTTC.

The chain uses TRBV14 and TRBJ1-4; 7 bases are shared with TRBD1. The CDR3 covers 15 residues. Germline V CDR1 and CDR2: SGHDN, FVKESK. V shed 4 bases and J 8 bases; nucleotides not matched to a gene: 10. The CDR3 DNA follows: TGTGCCAGCAGCCTTCGAGGGGGCCCCGTAGAAAAACTGTTTTTT. Translated, it gives CASSLRGGPVEKLFF.

This clone was observed once. The V call is TRBV19, the J call TRBJ1-2, with a weak D call TRBD1 (6 bases). The CDR3 runs 16 residues. The V and J ends lost 1 base and 3 bases respectively, with 15 bases between them. Germline CDR1 is LNHDA and CDR2 is SQIVND (reference sequence). The CDR3 DNA reads TGTGCCAGTAGTATAGGGGCCGGGACAAATTACTATGGCTACACCTTC. This sequence encodes CASSIGAGTNYYGYTF.

This clone was seen once. The chain joins TRBV5-1 to TRBJ2-5; no clear D. CDR1 is SGHRS, CDR2 YFSETQ, per germline. The CDR3 has 14 amino acids. V lost 0 bases, J lost 5 bases, and 11 bases lay in between. The CDR3 sequence: CASSLVLPRETQYF. Here the CDR3 DNA reads TGCGCCAGCAGCTTGGTTCTCCCCAGGGAGACCCAGTACTTC.

V and J are TRBV20-1 and TRBJ2-5; no clear D. CDR1 DFQATT and CDR2 SNEGSKA come from the germline V gene (reference sequence). Trimming pared 6 bases from V and 5 bases from J, leaving 10 bases between. CDR3 size: 11 residues. For the CDR3, the DNA is TGCAGTGCCGATGAGGTGGAGACCCAGTACTTC. This sequence encodes CSADEVETQYF.

The chain carries TRBV5-4 and TRBJ2-7; 9 bases agree with TRBD2. The V and J ends lost 0 bases and 2 bases, in that order; junction bases with no gene match: 9. In germline, CDR1 is SGHNT, CDR2 YYREEE (reference sequence). This CDR3 has 17 residues. Written as DNA, the CDR3 is TGTGCCAGCAGCTTGGGGGGACTAGCTGTTAGAGCCTACGAGCAGTACTTC. This codes for CASSLGGLAVRAYEQYF. The full variable domain, in which reference TRBV5-4 and TRBJ2-7 provide the parts outside the CDR3, is ETGVTQSPTHLIKTRGQQVTLRCSSQSGHNTVSWYQQALGQGPQFIFQYYREEENGRGNFPPRFSGLQFPNYSSELNVNALELDDSALYLCASSLGGLAVRAYEQYFGPGTRLTVT.

This chain uses TRBV7-9 with TRBJ2-2; 9 positions match TRBD2. Germline lookup yields CDR1 SEHNR and CDR2 FQNEAQ (reference sequence). The CDR3 totals 16 residues. Trimming removed 1 base from V and 3 bases from J; junction bases left unmatched: 3. The CDR3 DNA reads TGTGCCAGCAGCTTAGGACTAGCGGACTACACCGGGGAGCTGTTTTTT. It encodes CASSLGLADYTGELFF. The full variable domain, in which reference TRBV7-9 and TRBJ2-2 provide the parts outside the CDR3, is DTGVSQNPRHKITKRGQNVTFRCDPISEHNRLYWYRQTLGQGPEFLTYFQNEAQLEKSRLLSDRFSAERPKGSFSTLEIQRTEQGDSAMYLCASSLGLADYTGELFFGEGSRLTVL.

The V and J genes are TRBV7-3 and TRBJ2-2, with 9 positions matching TRBD2. The germline V gene has CDR1 SGHTA and CDR2 FQGTGA. The length of the CDR3 is 17 residues. Trimming at V came to 5 bases and at J to 3 bases, leaving 10 bases not matched to a gene. The DNA of the CDR3 is TGTGCCAGCAGCCCCTCGGTAGCGGGAGCCGACACCGGGGAGCTGTTTTTT. Translated, it gives CASSPSVAGADTGELFF. Based on the CDR3 plus reference TRBV7-3 and TRBJ2-2, the full variable domain is GAGVSQTPSNKVTEKGKYVELRCDPISGHTALYWYRQSLGQGPEFLIYFQGTGAADDSGLPNDRFFAVRPEGSVSTLKIQRTERGDSAVYLCASSPSVAGADTGELFFGEGSRLTVL.

The chain carries TRBV5-4 and TRBJ1-3, with D unresolved. The ends were cut back, 1 base at V and 1 base at J, with 3 bases in the middle. This CDR3 contains 13 residues. Germline CDR1 is SGHNT and CDR2 is YYREEE (reference sequence). The CDR3 reads CASSLISGNTIYF. The CDR3 coding sequence is TGTGCCAGCAGCTTGATATCTGGAAACACCATATATTTT.

The gene calls are TRBV19 and TRBJ2-2, with TRBD1 matching over 7 bases. The CDR3 loop spans 14 amino acids. With V trimmed by 4 bases and J by 5 bases, 4 bases remained unmatched. The germline CDR1 and CDR2 sequences are LNHDA and SQIVND (reference sequence). The CDR3 loop is CASSRTGFTGELFF. CDR3 DNA sequence: TGTGCCAGTAGTAGGACAGGCTTTACCGGGGAGCTGTTTTTT.

The chain recombines TRBV6-5 with TRBJ2-2; D perhaps matches TRBD2 (5 bases). Trimming removed 3 bases from V and 7 bases from J, with 9 bases in between. The CDR3 spans 13 residues. CDR1 and CDR2 from the germline V gene are MNHEY and SVGAGI. CDR3 DNA sequence: TGTGCCAGCAGTTATGATGGAGGCGGGGAGCTGTTTTTT. Protein product: CASSYDGGGELFF.

The gene calls are TRBV6-5 and TRBJ2-7; 12 positions match TRBD2. This CDR3 is built from 15 residues. CDR1 and CDR2 from the germline V gene are MNHEY and SVGAGI. V shed 5 bases, J shed 3 bases, and the junction held 5 bases outside the gene matches. CDR3 loop: CASSAGLAGLYEQYF. In DNA form, the CDR3 reads TGTGCCAGCAGTGCAGGACTAGCGGGACTCTACGAGCAGTACTTC.

V usage is TRBV6-5 and J usage is TRBJ2-7; 12 bases fit TRBD2. The V gene end was trimmed by 2 bases and the J gene end by 7 bases; junction bases not matched to a gene: 6. The CDR3 spans 15 residues. The germline CDR1 and CDR2 sequences are MNHEY and SVGAGI. This CDR3 reads CASSYGLAGPQEQYF. For the CDR3, the DNA is TGTGCCAGCAGTTACGGACTAGCGGGACCCCAGGAGCAGTACTTC.

This rearrangement joins TRBV11-2 to TRBJ2-1, with 7 bases that match TRBD2. The CDR3 length is 11 residues. Germline CDR1 and CDR2: SGHAT and FQNNGV. The V segment lost 5 bases and the J segment 13 bases; nucleotides outside the gene matches: 5. In DNA form, the CDR3 reads TGTGCCAGCAGCGGGGGGGTTAGCCAGTTCTTC. Protein: CASSGGVSQFF.

This clone came up a few times. This chain links TRBV19 with TRBJ1-1, with no clear D. V was pared by 2 bases and J by 1 base, with 14 bases between. CDR1 is LNHDA and CDR2 is SQIVND in the germline V gene (reference sequence). The CDR3 has 16 residues. In DNA form, the CDR3 reads TGTGCCAGTAGTATATCGGCCGTGACGGGGAACACTGAAGCTTTCTTT. It is translated as CASSISAVTGNTEAFF.

The rearrangement joins TRBV6-5 to TRBJ2-6, with unresolved D. The CDR3 covers 16 residues. Trimming pared 1 base from V and 0 bases from J, leaving 7 bases between. CDR1 and CDR2 from the germline V gene are MNHEY and SVGAGI. The CDR3 bases are TGTGCCAGCAGTTACTTACCCGGCTCTGGGGCCAACGTCCTGACTTTC. Protein product: CASSYLPGSGANVLTF.